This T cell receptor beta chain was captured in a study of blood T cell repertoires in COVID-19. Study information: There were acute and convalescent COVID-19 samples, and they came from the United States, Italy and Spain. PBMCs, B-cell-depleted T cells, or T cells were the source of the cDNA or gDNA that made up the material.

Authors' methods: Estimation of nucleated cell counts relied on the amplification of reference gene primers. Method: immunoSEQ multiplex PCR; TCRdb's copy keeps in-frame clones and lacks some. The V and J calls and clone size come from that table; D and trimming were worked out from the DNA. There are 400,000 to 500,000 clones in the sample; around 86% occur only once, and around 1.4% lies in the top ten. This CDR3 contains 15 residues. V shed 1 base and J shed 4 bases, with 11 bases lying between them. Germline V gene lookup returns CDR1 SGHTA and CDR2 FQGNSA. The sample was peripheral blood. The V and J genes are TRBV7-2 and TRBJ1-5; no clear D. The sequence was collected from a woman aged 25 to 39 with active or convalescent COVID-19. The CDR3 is CASSLGPPGNQPQHF. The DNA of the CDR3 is TGTGCCAGCAGCTTAGGACCCCCCGGGAATCAGCCCCAGCATTTT.